This TCR beta chain comes out of a study of response to subunit inactivated influenza vaccine. V was clipped by 5 bases and J by 9 bases, with 14 bases between them. CDR3 length: 13 residues. Germline V gene data show CDR1 as SNHLY and CDR2 as FYNNEI. TCRdb processed the RT-PCR reads anew with MiXCR; each CDR3 protein has one entry. The sample shows over 300,000 distinct CDR3 sequences, 20% to 25% of them seen only once. This clonotype was counted only a few times. The sequencing here drew on PBMCs from blood, taken approximately 22 months after vaccination. This sequence joins TRBV2 and TRBJ1-5; D is ambiguous. The receptor was isolated from a man aged 50-75 years who received an inactivated influenza vaccine. The CDR3 DNA reads as TGTGCCAGCAGTTGGGTGGCGTTTAGGCCCCAGCATTTT. This gives the protein CASSWVAFRPQHF.